Following are 29 T cell receptor beta chains from one sample sequenced in a study of blood T cells in healthy people across ages. For the second PCR, which ran for roughly 6 to 12 cycles, a sample-barcoded 5' primer and a J-beta primer mix were used. TCRdb processed the 5' RACE reads anew with MiXCR; each CDR3 protein has one entry. Here the sample spans over a million distinct CDR3 sequences, roughly 45% being singletons. Sample: blood. The receptors were sampled from a woman in her sixties in good health.

About this clonotype itself: An end of the junction does not agree with germline; a read error may underlie this. This rearrangement joins TRBV27 to TRBJ1-2; maybe TRBD1 (5 bases). The CDR3 is 16 residues long. Germline assignment: CDR1 MNHEY and CDR2 SMNVEV (reference sequence). The CDR3 DNA reads as TGTGCCCGCAGTCCCCTCGTGGGGAGAGGGGACTATGGCTACACCTTC. Protein sequence: CARSPLVGRGDYGYTF.

V usage is TRBV25-1 and J usage is TRBJ2-1, with 7 bases matching TRBD2. Germline CDR1 MGHDK, CDR2 SYGVNS. The CDR3 length is 13 residues. V shed 3 bases and J 10 bases; nucleotides not matched to a gene: 6. The CDR3 DNA follows: TGTGCCAGCAGTGAGGGAGGGCAGCCGGAGCAGTTCTTC. Encoded protein: CASSEGGQPEQFF.

The V and J genes are TRBV7-8 and TRBJ1-1; D is unclear. CDR3 length: 16 residues. The germline gives CDR1 SGHVS, CDR2 FQNEAQ. V dropped 2 bases and J dropped 0 bases, with 13 bases sitting between them. CDR3: CASSLKFGGLNTEAFF. CDR3 DNA sequence: TGTGCCAGCAGCTTAAAATTTGGAGGTTTGAACACTGAAGCTTTCTTT.

The gene calls are TRBV2 and TRBJ2-1; 7 nucleotides line up with TRBD1. Trimming at V came to 8 bases and at J to 5 bases, leaving 21 bases not matched to a gene. There are 18 residues in the CDR3. In germline, CDR1 is SNHLY, CDR2 FYNNEI. Here the CDR3 DNA reads TGTGCCAGCCCCCGAAAGAGGTCGTCAGGGGGAAGGGACAATGAGCAGTTCTTC. It codes for CASPRKRSSGGRDNEQFF.

This clonotype came up a few times. The chain couples TRBV6-1 to TRBJ1-2, with D possibly being TRBD1 (5 bases). The CDR3 extends over 16 amino acids. Trimming cost V 1 base and J 8 bases, with 20 bases left between them. Germline V gene data show CDR1 as MNHNS and CDR2 as SASEGT. The DNA for the CDR3 is TGTGCCAGCAGTGAAGGGATGACAGACAGATTGGTCGGCTACACCTTC. This translates into CASSEGMTDRLVGYTF.

The rearrangement joins TRBV7-9 to TRBJ2-5, with TRBD2 identical over 13 bases. The germline gives CDR1 SEHNR, CDR2 FQNEAQ (reference sequence). V dropped 0 bases and J dropped 4; count of bases not matched to a gene: 8. The CDR3 sequence is 18 residues long. The CDR3 region is CASSLAGTSGNRGETQYF. CDR3 in DNA: TGTGCCAGCAGCTTAGCCGGGACTAGCGGGAACCGGGGAGAGACCCAGTACTTC.

As DNA, the CDR3 is TGTGCCAGCAGCTTAGAACCAGGGGGTTCCTACGAGCAGTACTTC. Residues: CASSLEPGGSYEQYF. The J gene is TRBJ2-7, the V gene TRBV11-2, with 7 bases lining up with TRBD1. V shed 0 bases and J 1 base; nucleotides not matched to a gene: 3. Germline V CDR1 and CDR2: SGHAT, FQNNGV. This CDR3 has 15 residues.

The chain joins TRBV18 to TRBJ2-7, with D tentatively TRBD1 (5 bases). Trimming took 3 bases from V and 5 from J, leaving 11 bases between them. The CDR3 runs 13 residues. Germline CDR1 reads KGHSH; CDR2 reads LQKENI. The CDR3 loop reads CASSPSQGNEQYF. CDR3 nucleotides: TGTGCCAGCTCACCCTCGCAGGGAAACGAGCAGTACTTC.

The chain couples TRBV6-6 to TRBJ2-2, with D possibly matching TRBD2 (7 bases). This CDR3 region has 15 residues. Germline CDR1 reads MNHNY; CDR2 reads SVGAGI (reference sequence). V gave up 4 bases and J gave up 4 bases, with 13 bases separating them. CDR3 residues: CASSLRGRGTGELFF. DNA of the CDR3: TGTGCCAGCAGTTTGAGGGGGAGGGGCACCGGGGAGCTGTTTTTT.

There are a few counts of this clonotype. The chain couples TRBV6-1 to TRBJ2-1; TRBD2 aligns across 16 bases. Trimming took 6 bases from V and 9 from J; bases not matched to a gene: 11. The CDR3 has 17 residues. The germline V gene has CDR1 MNHNS and CDR2 SASEGT. The CDR3 loop reads CASSRSGTSGRAGEQFF. The CDR3 DNA reads TGTGCCAGCAGCCGGAGCGGGACTAGCGGGAGGGCCGGTGAGCAGTTCTTC.

The sample holds a few counts of this clonotype. The chain carries TRBV4-2 and TRBJ2-2; 7 nucleotides align to TRBD1. The CDR3 loop spans 19 amino acids. V shed 0 bases, J shed 3 bases, and the junction held 13 bases outside the gene matches. Germline CDR1 and CDR2: LGHNA and YNFKEQ. The CDR3 DNA reads as TGTGCCAGCAGCCAAGACTCTGTGGTTAGACAGGGCGACACCGGGGAGCTGTTTTTT. Translating gives CASSQDSVVRQGDTGELFF.

CDR3 nucleotides: TGTGCCAGCAGCGAGGGGGCTCTTAACAATCAGCCCCAGCATTTT. Protein sequence: CASSEGALNNQPQHF. The chain links TRBV5-8 to TRBJ1-5; the match to TRBD1 covers 7 bases. Germline V CDR1 and CDR2: SGHTS, YDEGEE. The CDR3 extends over 15 amino acids. The J segment lost 3 bases and the V segment lost 4 bases, leaving 7 bases of the junction unmatched. Supplemented by reference TRBV5-8 and TRBJ1-5, the full variable domain reads EAGVTQSPTHLIKTRGQQATLRCSPISGHTSVYWYQQALGLGLQFLLWYDEGEERNRGNFPPRFSGRQFPNYSSELNVNALELEDSALYLCASSEGALNNQPQHFGDGTRLSIL.

This clonotype was seen only a few times. The genes are TRBV20-1 and TRBJ2-5; 7 positions agree with TRBD2. From germline, CDR1 is DFQATT and CDR2 SNEGSKA (reference sequence). V shed 1 base, J shed 5 bases, and the junction held 7 bases outside the gene matches. This CDR3 contains 14 residues. The CDR3 reads CSARAQSGMETQYF. As DNA, the CDR3 is TGCAGTGCTAGAGCTCAGAGCGGGATGGAGACCCAGTACTTC.

This chain connects TRBV6-5 to TRBJ1-1, with TRBD1 as a possible D gene (6 bases). Germline V gives CDR1 MNHEY, CDR2 SVGAGI. V shed 7 bases and J shed 4 bases, with 19 bases lying between them. CDR3 length: 15 residues. CDR3 sequence: CASNIDAGGGTEAFF. The CDR3 DNA reads TGTGCCAGCAACATCGACGCGGGAGGGGGCACTGAAGCTTTCTTT.

The rearrangement uses TRBV18 and TRBJ2-3, with D possibly being TRBD1 or TRBD2 (5 bases each). The V and J ends lost 2 bases and 4 bases respectively, with 10 bases between them. The germline CDR1 and CDR2 sequences are KGHSH and LQKENI. This CDR3 has 14 residues. The CDR3 sequence is CASSPTRGPDTQYF. DNA of the CDR3: TGTGCCAGCTCACCAACTAGGGGTCCAGATACGCAGTATTTT. Supplemented by reference TRBV18 and TRBJ2-3, the full variable domain reads NAGVMQNPRHLVRRRGQEARLRCSPMKGHSHVYWYRQLPEEGLKFMVYLQKENIIDESGMPKERFSAEFPKEGPSILRIQQVVRGDSAAYFCASSPTRGPDTQYFGPGTRLTVL.

The chain uses TRBV29-1 and TRBJ1-4; D ambiguous. The germline V gene has CDR1 SQVTM and CDR2 ANQGSEA. The CDR3 runs 12 residues. Deletions cut 5 bases from V and 6 bases from J, with 10 bases between. As DNA, the CDR3 is TGCAGCGTTCCCGGCGACGATGAAAAACTGTTTTTT. It is translated as CSVPGDDEKLFF.

V gene TRBV6-1 combines with J gene TRBJ2-7, with 10 nucleotides matching TRBD1. V dropped 7 bases and J dropped 5; count of bases not matched to a gene: 11. CDR1 is MNHNS, CDR2 SASEGT, per germline. The CDR3 covers 15 residues. CDR3 nucleotide sequence: TGTGCCAGCACCGGCGGGACAGGGGCGCTCCACGAGCAGTACTTC. Protein product: CASTGGTGALHEQYF.

The V and J genes are TRBV4-1 and TRBJ2-1, with D perhaps assigned TRBD1 or TRBD2 (5 bases each). Germline CDR1 and CDR2: MGHRA and YSYEKL. Trimming cost V 1 base and J 1 base, with 11 bases left between them. The CDR3 contains 16 residues. The CDR3 DNA sequence: TGCGCCAGCAGCCAAGTTAGGGGAGTGTCCTACAATGAGCAGTTCTTC. Its translation is CASSQVRGVSYNEQFF.

This chain joins TRBV6-6 and TRBJ1-5, with a tentative D call TRBD1 (6 bases). The CDR3 is 16 residues long. Per the germline V gene, CDR1 is MNHNY and CDR2 is SVGAGI (reference sequence). The V end was cut by 0 bases, the J end by 4 bases, with 13 bases between. CDR3 protein: CASSYSHRVRNQPQHF. The CDR3 DNA reads TGTGCCAGCAGTTACTCGCACAGGGTCAGGAATCAGCCCCAGCATTTT.

On this clonotype itself: A junction boundary mismatches the germline segment, possibly from a read error. V and J are TRBV4-1 and TRBJ2-7; D gene uncertain. CDR1 MGHRA and CDR2 YSYEKL come from the germline V gene. The CDR3 has 14 amino acids. The CDR3 sequence is CASNQGLGSYEQYF. CDR3 nucleotides: TGCGCCAGCAACCAAGGCCTGGGCTCCTACGAGCAGTACTTC.

Only a few counts were recorded for this clonotype. V gene TRBV7-6 combines with J gene TRBJ2-3; D perhaps matches TRBD2 (6 bases). Germline values: CDR1 SGHVS, CDR2 FNYEAQ. There are 13 residues in the CDR3. V lost 3 bases to trimming and J lost 5 bases, with 9 bases between them. CDR3 nucleotide sequence: TGTGCCAGCAGCTTGGGGACTTTAGATACGCAGTATTTT. Translated, it gives CASSLGTLDTQYF.

The chain carries TRBV12-3 or TRBV12-4 and TRBJ2-1; TRBD1 aligns across 8 bases. This CDR3 comprises 13 residues. Trimming cost V 6 bases and J 6 bases; bases outside gene matches: 4. CDR3 region: CASSGQGSNEQFF. DNA for the CDR3: TGTGCCAGCAGCGGACAGGGAAGCAATGAGCAGTTCTTC.

This clonotype was found a few times. V is TRBV6-6 and J is TRBJ1-1; D is uncertain. Trimming removed 1 base from V and 4 bases from J, with 10 bases in between. The CDR3 loop spans 14 amino acids. Germline loops: CDR1 MNHNY, CDR2 SVGAGI (reference sequence). The DNA for the CDR3 is TGTGCCAGCAGTTACTTGGGATTTGGCACTGAAGCTTTCTTT. It translates to CASSYLGFGTEAFF.

Only a few counts were recorded for this clonotype. V gene TRBV10-3 combines with J gene TRBJ1-1, with a weak D call TRBD1 (6 bases). Germline V CDR1 and CDR2: ENHRY, SYGVKD. Trimming stripped 0 bases from V and 5 bases from J, with 10 bases between. The CDR3 spans 14 residues. Here the CDR3 reads CAISESRGGTEAFF. For the CDR3, the DNA is TGTGCCATCAGTGAGTCCAGGGGCGGGACTGAAGCTTTCTTT.

The chain couples TRBV5-6 to TRBJ2-4, with D unclear. The assigned J gene may be wrong: the sequence end matches TRBJ2-7 better. The germline V gene has CDR1 SGHDT and CDR2 YYEEEE. This CDR3 is built from 14 residues. The CDR3 DNA sequence: TGTGCCAGCAGCTTGGTAGGCAATACCTACGAGCAGTACTTC. It specifies CASSLVGNTYEQYF.

The chain links TRBV20-1 to TRBJ2-3; a possible D gene is TRBD1 (5 bases). The germline CDR1 and CDR2 sequences are DFQATT and SNEGSKA (reference sequence). The CDR3 loop spans 16 amino acids. Trimming removed 5 bases from V and 0 bases from J, with 18 bases in between. The CDR3 sequence is CSARRARVLSTDTQYF. CDR3 DNA: TGCAGTGCTCGTCGAGCCAGGGTACTGAGCACAGATACGCAGTATTTT.

This clonotype was seen a few times. The chain uses TRBV5-1 and TRBJ2-7, with D perhaps matching TRBD2 (6 bases). CDR1 SGHRS and CDR2 YFSETQ come from the germline V gene. V lost 4 bases and J 9 bases, leaving 14 bases between the germline ends. This CDR3 contains 12 residues. CDR3 nucleotide sequence: TGCGCCAGCAGCGCAGATCTGGGGGGGCAGTACTTC. This sequence encodes CASSADLGGQYF. The full variable domain, rest sourced from reference TRBV5-1 and TRBJ2-7, is KAGVTQTPRYLIKTRGQQVTLSCSPISGHRSVSWYQQTPGQGLQFLFEYFSETQRNKGNFPGRFSGRQFSNSRSEMNVSTLELGDSALYLCASSADLGGQYFGPGTRLTVT.

The V call is TRBV19, the J call TRBJ1-2, with a tentative D call TRBD1 (6 bases). The CDR3 is made up of 15 amino acids. Per germline, CDR1 LNHDA and CDR2 SQIVND (reference sequence). Trimming removed 6 bases at V and 0 bases at J, with 14 bases between. The DNA of the CDR3 is TGTGCCAGTAGCTTAATGACAGGACCTAACTATGGCTACACCTTC. Its protein is CASSLMTGPNYGYTF. Together with reference TRBV19 and TRBJ1-2, the CDR3 gives the full variable domain: DGGITQSPKYLFRKEGQNVTLSCEQNLNHDAMYWYRQDPGQGLRLIYYSQIVNDFQKGDIAEGYSVSREKKESFPLTVTSAQKNPTAFYLCASSLMTGPNYGYTFGSGTRLTVV.

The V gene is TRBV11-3, the J gene TRBJ2-1; a possible D gene is TRBD2 (6 bases). Germline V gene data show CDR1 as SGHNT and CDR2 as YENEEA. Trimming stripped 3 bases from V and 6 bases from J, with 21 bases between. This CDR3 is built from 17 residues. CDR3 DNA sequence: TGTGCCAGCAGCTTCAAACGCAGTTCTTACGGGGGCAATGAGCAGTTCTTC. Amino acid sequence: CASSFKRSSYGGNEQFF.